The T cell receptor (beta chain) described here comes from a study of cytomegalovirus exposure and HLA in healthy donors. V lost 1 base and J lost 4; bases outside the gene matches: 3. The CDR3 totals 15 residues. Per the germline V gene, CDR1 is LGHNA and CDR2 is YNFKEQ. In the PCR, 60 Vbeta and 13 Jbeta primers were used. The method was immunoSEQ multiplex PCR; TCRdb's version includes in-frame clones alone and lacks a portion of them. The sample holds about 93,000 clones, around 80% seen once. This clone was observed a few times. The sample comprised PBMCs. The receptor was derived from a man aged 25-45 years in good health and CMV-seronegative. This chain links TRBV4-2 with TRBJ2-3; TRBD2 matches at 9 bases. The CDR3: CASSQAGGGADTQYF. The CDR3 DNA follows: TGTGCCAGCAGCCAAGCTGGCGGGGGGGCAGATACGCAGTATTTT.